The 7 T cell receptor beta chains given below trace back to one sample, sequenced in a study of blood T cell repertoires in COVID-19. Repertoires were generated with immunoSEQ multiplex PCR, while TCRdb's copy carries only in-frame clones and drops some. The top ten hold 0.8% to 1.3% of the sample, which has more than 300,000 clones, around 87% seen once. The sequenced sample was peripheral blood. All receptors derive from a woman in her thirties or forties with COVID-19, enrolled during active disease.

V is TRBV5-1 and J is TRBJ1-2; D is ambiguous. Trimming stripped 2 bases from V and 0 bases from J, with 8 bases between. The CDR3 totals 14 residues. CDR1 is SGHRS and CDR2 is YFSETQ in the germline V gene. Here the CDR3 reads CASSFDGANYGYTF. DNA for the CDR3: TGCGCCAGCAGCTTCGACGGAGCTAACTATGGCTACACCTTC.

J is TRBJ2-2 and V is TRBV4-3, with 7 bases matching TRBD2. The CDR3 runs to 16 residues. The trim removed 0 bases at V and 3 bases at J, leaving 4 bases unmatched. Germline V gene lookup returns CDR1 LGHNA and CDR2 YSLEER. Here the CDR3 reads CASSQESGADTGELFF. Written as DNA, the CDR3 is TGCGCCAGCAGCCAAGAGAGCGGGGCAGACACCGGGGAGCTGTTTTTT.

For the CDR3, the DNA is TGTGCCAGCAGCGTAGCCGGGGGTGCCACCGGGGAGCTGTTTTTT. It specifies CASSVAGGATGELFF. This chain connects TRBV9 to TRBJ2-2; maybe TRBD2 (6 bases). There are 15 residues in the CDR3. The germline V gene encodes CDR1 SGDLS and CDR2 YYNGEE. Deletions cut 0 bases from V and 4 bases from J, with 10 bases between.

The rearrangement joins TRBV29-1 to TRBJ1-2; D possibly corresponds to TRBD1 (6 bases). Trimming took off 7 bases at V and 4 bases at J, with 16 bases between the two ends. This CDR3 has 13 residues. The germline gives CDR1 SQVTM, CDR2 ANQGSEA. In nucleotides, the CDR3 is TGCAGCGATGGGACAATCAAGGGCTATGGCTACACCTTC. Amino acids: CSDGTIKGYGYTF.

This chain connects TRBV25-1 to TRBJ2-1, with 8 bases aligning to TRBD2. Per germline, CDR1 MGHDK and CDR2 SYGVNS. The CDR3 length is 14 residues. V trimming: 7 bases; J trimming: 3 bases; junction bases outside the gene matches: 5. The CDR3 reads CASTTGTSYNEQFF. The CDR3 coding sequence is TGTGCCAGCACCACTGGGACTAGCTACAATGAGCAGTTCTTC.

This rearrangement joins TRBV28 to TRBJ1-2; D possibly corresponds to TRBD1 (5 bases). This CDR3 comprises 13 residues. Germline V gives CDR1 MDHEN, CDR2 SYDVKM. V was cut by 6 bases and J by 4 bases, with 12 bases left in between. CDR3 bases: TGTGCCAGCAGCTCAGGGTGGGGCTATGGCTACACCTTC. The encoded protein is CASSSGWGYGYTF.

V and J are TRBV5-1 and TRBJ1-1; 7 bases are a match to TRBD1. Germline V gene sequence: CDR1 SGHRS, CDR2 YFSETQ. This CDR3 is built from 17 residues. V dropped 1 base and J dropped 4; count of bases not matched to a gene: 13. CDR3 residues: CASSLQGSGGLGTEAFF. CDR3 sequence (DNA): TGCGCCAGCAGCTTGCAGGGATCAGGGGGTTTGGGCACTGAAGCTTTCTTT.